The sequence of this T cell receptor (beta chain) was determined in a study of blood T cell repertoires in COVID-19. For the study at large: Samples representing acute and convalescent COVID-19 were sourced from the United States, Italy and Spain. T cells, B-cell-depleted T cells, or PBMCs provided the cDNA or gDNA that served as material.

The CDR3 consists of 13 residues. Germline CDR1 is LGHNA and CDR2 is YSLEER. The germline V and J ends were trimmed by 4 bases and 3 bases, with 9 bases remaining between them. The repertoire was sequenced with immunoSEQ multiplex PCR; TCRdb's copy has only in-frame clones and lacks some. The top ten clones hold 0.83% of a sample with approximately 64,000 clones, 81% of them seen once. Sequenced: peripheral blood. The rearrangement links TRBV4-3 to TRBJ2-5; D might be TRBD1 (5 bases). The origin of this receptor is a woman between 65 and 79 years old with acute or convalescent COVID-19. The CDR3 DNA reads as TGCGCCAGCAGCCCAGGGCTAAAAGAGACCCAGTACTTC. Amino acids: CASSPGLKETQYF.